This passage covers 28 T cell receptor beta chains from one sample sequenced in a study of blood T cell repertoires in COVID-19. TCRdb's table, derived via immunoSEQ multiplex PCR, lists solely in-frame clones and lacks some. The data hold approximately 58,000 clones, with about 81% observed a single time. Sequencing was performed on peripheral blood. All receptors derive from a man aged 60-69 years with COVID-19, enrolled during active disease.

There are a few counts of this clone. V usage is TRBV10-3 and J usage is TRBJ1-2, with D maybe TRBD1 (6 bases). V shed 6 bases and J shed 4 bases, with 15 bases lying between them. This CDR3 has 14 residues. Germline V gene data show CDR1 as ENHRY and CDR2 as SYGVKD. CDR3 in amino acids: CAIRADRTSYGYTF. In DNA form, the CDR3 reads TGTGCCATCAGAGCCGACAGGACGTCCTATGGCTACACCTTC.

The chain uses TRBV7-3 and TRBJ2-3; a possible D gene is TRBD2 (5 bases). Germline CDR1 is SGHTA and CDR2 is FQGTGA. V lost 3 bases and J 1 base, leaving 11 bases between the germline ends. There are 15 residues in the CDR3. CDR3 region: CASSLSGRRTDTQYF. The CDR3 bases are TGTGCCAGCAGCTTGAGCGGCAGACGCACAGATACGCAGTATTTT.

In its sample, this clone was seen once. The gene calls are TRBV19 and TRBJ2-2; D might be TRBD2 (5 bases). The germline V gene has CDR1 LNHDA and CDR2 SQIVND (reference sequence). V was clipped by 2 bases and J by 8 bases, with 12 bases between them. The CDR3 is made up of 14 amino acids. CDR3 amino acids: CASSIIWRGGELFF. The CDR3 bases are TGTGCCAGTAGTATAATTTGGCGAGGGGGGGAGCTGTTTTTT.

The J gene is TRBJ1-3, the V gene TRBV12-3 or TRBV12-4; D not certain. The V and J ends lost 5 bases and 4 bases respectively, with 9 bases between them. The CDR3 is made up of 13 amino acids. CDR3 DNA: TGTGCCAGCAGTGGTCCCGGGGGAAACACCATATATTTT. Protein product: CASSGPGGNTIYF.

This chain uses TRBV5-4 with TRBJ2-7, with 13 bases identical to TRBD2. V trimming: 3 bases; J trimming: 4 bases; junction bases outside the gene matches: 4. There are 15 residues in the CDR3. Germline values: CDR1 SGHNT, CDR2 YYREEE (reference sequence). The chain's CDR3 is CASSYGLAGVYEQYF. The DNA for the CDR3 is TGTGCCAGCAGCTACGGACTAGCGGGAGTGTACGAGCAGTACTTC.

This chain links TRBV7-3 with TRBJ2-1; 11 nucleotides line up with TRBD2. The CDR3 consists of 15 residues. Germline CDR1 SGHTA, CDR2 FQGTGA. Trimming cost V 3 bases and J 6 bases; bases outside gene matches: 4. CDR3 nucleotide sequence: TGTGCCAGCAGCTTGACTAGCGGGAAGCTCAATGAGCAGTTCTTC. Its translation: CASSLTSGKLNEQFF.

This clone was detected a few times. J is TRBJ1-6 and V is TRBV4-2, with TRBD1 as a possible D gene (5 bases). The CDR3 is 17 amino acids. V lost 0 bases, J lost 1 base, and 10 bases lay in between. The germline V gene encodes CDR1 LGHNA and CDR2 YNFKEQ. CDR3 protein: CASSQDVQGSYNSPLHF. The DNA for the CDR3 is TGTGCCAGCAGCCAAGATGTCCAGGGATCCTATAATTCACCCCTCCACTTT.

This clone was detected only once. The V gene is TRBV18, the J gene TRBJ1-4; weak D call: TRBD1 (5 bases). CDR3 length equals 16 residues. Trimming stripped 6 bases from V and 1 base from J, with 15 bases between. Germline CDR1 is KGHSH and CDR2 is LQKENI. DNA of the CDR3: TGTGCCAGCTCGTCGGGACTCCCGGGAACTAATGAAAAACTGTTTTTT. Its translation is CASSSGLPGTNEKLFF.

DNA for the CDR3: TGTGCCAGCAGGTATCAGGTCATGAACACTGAAGCTTTCTTT. Amino acids: CASRYQVMNTEAFF. The genes are TRBV27 and TRBJ1-1, with unresolved D. The CDR3 has 14 residues. The germline V gene has CDR1 MNHEY and CDR2 SMNVEV (reference sequence). The V end was cut by 6 bases, the J end by 0 bases, with 11 bases between.

The J gene is TRBJ2-5, the V gene TRBV7-9; weak D call: TRBD1 (7 bases). The CDR3 has 14 residues. The germline V and J ends were trimmed by 5 bases and 4 bases, with 14 bases remaining between them. The germline V gene encodes CDR1 SEHNR and CDR2 FQNEAQ (reference sequence). CDR3 bases: TGTGCCAGCAGCCGGCAGGGGGGTTCAGAGACCCAGTACTTC. The encoded protein is CASSRQGGSETQYF.

The CDR3 sequence is CASRSDRATEAFF. The CDR3 coding sequence is TGTGCCAGCAGATCGGACAGGGCCACTGAAGCTTTCTTT. The chain is built from TRBV5-4 and TRBJ1-1, with 8 bases matching TRBD1. The CDR3 is made up of 13 amino acids. Trimming at V came to 5 bases and at J to 4 bases, leaving 4 bases not matched to a gene. Germline CDR1 SGHNT, CDR2 YYREEE (reference sequence).

The genes are TRBV9 and TRBJ1-1; D not resolved. From germline, CDR1 is SGDLS and CDR2 YYNGEE. Trimming took off 4 bases at V and 0 bases at J, with 10 bases between the two ends. CDR3 length equals 14 residues. The CDR3 reads CASSRSGMNTEAFF. CDR3 nucleotide sequence: TGTGCCAGCAGCCGCTCCGGGATGAACACTGAAGCTTTCTTT.

V usage is TRBV19 and J usage is TRBJ1-4; TRBD1 agrees at 8 bases. The germline V gene has CDR1 LNHDA and CDR2 SQIVND (reference sequence). The V segment lost 3 bases and the J segment 4 bases; nucleotides outside the gene matches: 1. This CDR3 is 14 amino acids long. The CDR3 is CASSITGGNEKLFF. CDR3 in DNA: TGTGCCAGTAGTATTACAGGGGGTAATGAAAAACTGTTTTTT.

This chain links TRBV7-3 with TRBJ2-3; 9 positions match TRBD1. The V gene end was trimmed by 5 bases and the J gene end by 2 bases; junction bases not matched to a gene: 8. Germline V lookup: CDR1 SGHTA, CDR2 FQGTGA. The CDR3 length is 16 residues. CDR3 sequence reads: CASSERQGGNTDTQYF. The CDR3 DNA is TGTGCCAGCAGCGAGCGACAGGGGGGGAACACAGATACGCAGTATTTT.

This clone was detected only a few times. V and J are TRBV21-1 and TRBJ1-5; the listed D gene, TRBD1, was not tested against the DNA. TRBV21-1 is reported as a pseudogene. The CDR3 extends over 17 amino acids. This CDR3 reads CASPKAATAYSNQPQHF. CDR3 DNA sequence: TGTGCCAGCCCAAAAGCCGCGACAGCCTATAGCAATCAGCCCCAGCATTTT.

The rearrangement links TRBV6-2 or TRBV6-3 to TRBJ2-2; 9 bases fit TRBD1. The CDR3 is 15 amino acids. V was pared by 3 bases and J by 5 bases, with 4 bases of the junction left unmatched. Germline CDR1 MNHEY, CDR2 SVGEGT. Written as DNA, the CDR3 is TGTGCCAGCAGTTATACAGGGGGCTGGACCGGGGAGCTGTTTTTT. Its protein product is CASSYTGGWTGELFF.

The V gene is TRBV5-5, the J gene TRBJ2-1; D is perhaps TRBD2 (6 bases). CDR1 is SGHKS, CDR2 YYEKEE, per germline (reference sequence). Trimming took off 4 bases at V and 0 bases at J, with 11 bases between the two ends. This CDR3 is built from 15 residues. CDR3 in DNA: TGTGCCAGCAGCCTGCTGGGGGGCTCCTACAATGAGCAGTTCTTC. Translating gives CASSLLGGSYNEQFF.

The J gene is TRBJ1-2, the V gene TRBV2, with 8 bases fitting TRBD1. V lost 8 bases to trimming and J lost 1 base; unmatched junction nucleotides: 9. The CDR3 runs to 15 residues. Germline V gene lookup returns CDR1 SNHLY and CDR2 FYNNEI. This CDR3 is CASQDRQGLNYGYTF. As DNA, the CDR3 is TGTGCCAGCCAGGACCGACAGGGGCTTAACTATGGCTACACCTTC.

V usage is TRBV19 and J usage is TRBJ2-3; 8 bases align to TRBD2. The CDR3 has 15 residues. The ends lost 6 bases at V and 2 bases at J; junction bases unmatched: 7. The V gene's germline CDR1 is LNHDA and CDR2 SQIVND (reference sequence). CDR3 nucleotide sequence: TGTGCCAGTAGGTCGGGGGGGGGCGACACAGATACGCAGTATTTT. Encoded protein: CASRSGGGDTDTQYF.

The rearrangement uses TRBV19 and TRBJ1-4, with TRBD1 identical over 12 bases. Per the germline V gene, CDR1 is LNHDA and CDR2 is SQIVND (reference sequence). CDR3 length: 19 amino acids. The V segment lost 3 bases and the J segment 2 bases; nucleotides outside the gene matches: 10. The CDR3 DNA is TGTGCCAGTAGTATCGCCGCCGGGACAGGGGGCAGGACTAATGAAAAACTGTTTTTT. Residues: CASSIAAGTGGRTNEKLFF.

The chain combines TRBV7-3 with TRBJ2-1, with D maybe TRBD1 (7 bases). The V and J ends lost 5 bases and 9 bases respectively, with 8 bases between them. CDR3 size: 11 residues. Germline CDR1 and CDR2: SGHTA and FQGTGA. The CDR3 sequence is CASSQGGEQFF. The CDR3 DNA is TGTGCCAGCAGCCAGGGGGGTGAGCAGTTCTTC.

The chain joins TRBV29-1 to TRBJ2-7; the match to TRBD1 covers 8 bases. Germline CDR1 is SQVTM and CDR2 is ANQGSEA. The CDR3 length is 14 residues. V was clipped by 2 bases and J by 4 bases; unmatched bases: 7. The CDR3 DNA reads as TGCAGCGTTGAATCCGGGGACAGGACATACGAGCAGTACTTC. This encodes CSVESGDRTYEQYF.

CDR3 loop: CASSYSTRTGGYEQYF. The CDR3 coding sequence is TGTGCCAGCAGTTACTCGACACGGACAGGGGGGTACGAGCAGTACTTC. The gene calls are TRBV6-6 and TRBJ2-7, with TRBD1 identical over 10 bases. V lost 0 bases, J lost 4 bases, and 6 bases stayed unmatched. CDR1 and CDR2 from the germline V gene are MNHNY and SVGAGI (reference sequence). The CDR3 length is 16 residues.

The gene calls are TRBV5-1 and TRBJ1-2, with 7 bases identical to TRBD1. Per the germline V gene, CDR1 is SGHRS and CDR2 is YFSETQ. CDR3 length: 14 residues. V shed 4 bases and J 7 bases; nucleotides not matched to a gene: 10. The CDR3 DNA reads as TGCGCCAGCAGCGAGGGACAGACCCCCGGTGGCTACACCTTC. Protein sequence: CASSEGQTPGGYTF.

The gene calls are TRBV10-3 and TRBJ1-2; D remains ambiguous. Trimming removed 6 bases from V and 4 bases from J, with 12 bases in between. The CDR3 totals 13 residues. Germline assignment: CDR1 ENHRY and CDR2 SYGVKD. CDR3 sequence: CAISAGLIYGYTF. CDR3 bases: TGTGCCATCAGCGCCGGGTTGATCTATGGCTACACCTTC.

The chain has TRBV30 and TRBJ2-3, with TRBD2 matching 12 bases. Germline loops: CDR1 GTSNPN, CDR2 SVGIG (reference sequence). This CDR3 has 15 amino acids. The V and J ends lost 0 bases and 4 bases, in that order; junction bases with no gene match: 2. The CDR3 is CAWSVTSGSADTQYF. DNA of the CDR3: TGTGCCTGGAGTGTGACTAGCGGGAGCGCAGATACGCAGTATTTT.

This clone occurred once. The rearrangement links TRBV28 to TRBJ1-1, with D possibly being TRBD1 (6 bases). In germline, CDR1 is MDHEN, CDR2 SYDVKM. The CDR3 sequence is 14 residues long. V lost 2 bases and J 6 bases, leaving 13 bases between the germline ends. This chain's CDR3 is CASSLLQGSPEAFF. CDR3 in DNA: TGTGCCAGCAGTTTACTACAGGGTTCCCCTGAAGCTTTCTTT.

This clone appeared a few times. The chain uses TRBV7-9 and TRBJ2-6, with D perhaps matching TRBD1 (6 bases). The length of the CDR3 is 14 residues. Trimming took off 5 bases at V and 2 bases at J, with 7 bases between the two ends. Germline-derived CDR1 and CDR2 are SEHNR and FQNEAQ (reference sequence). The CDR3 nucleotides are TGTGCCAGCAGCAACAGGGCTGGGGCCAACGTCCTGACTTTC. Protein sequence: CASSNRAGANVLTF.